Listed here is a single T cell receptor (beta chain). Its antigen is unidentified. This record belongs to a study of regulatory T cells in long-lasting Graves disease. Study-wide points: Persistent patients shared some 2,500 public clonotypes among themselves. Newly diagnosed patients shared fewer, at nearly 1,000.

The authors built TCR beta libraries using iRepertoire HTBI primers and Arm-PCR of CDR3 regions. TCRdb recomputed calls from the multiplex PCR reads with MiXCR, one row per CDR3 protein. The repertoire holds around 470,000 distinct CDR3 sequences, with 11% to 15% as singletons. Germline V lookup: CDR1 WSHSY, CDR2 SAAADI. The CDR3 sequence is 12 residues long. V was cut by 5 bases and J by 7 bases, with 11 bases left in between. The sample's time point: newly diagnosed GD, antithyroid drugs for less than 3 months. PBMC-derived RNA was used for the TCR library. These data also featured in a second study, about T cells in Graves' hyperthyroidism and ophthalmopathy. That source adds: Uncontrolled infections, other autoimmune diseases, pregnancy or lactation led to exclusion of patients. In blood, most of the thyroid clonotypes expanded above 0.001 were also present.

Sequenced here: peripheral blood mononuclear cells (PBMCs), sampled at new diagnosis, from a patient treated with antithyroid drugs. The V gene is TRBV10-2, the J gene TRBJ1-2; D gene ambiguous. The clonotype was recovered from a woman between 50 and 59 years old with Graves disease. CDR3 in DNA: TGCGCCAGCAGTCCACTCGGCGGTGGCTACACCTTC. Protein product: CASSPLGGGYTF.